One sample yielded the 13 T cell receptor beta chains listed below, sequenced in a study of T cell changes during pregnancy in multiple sclerosis. Generated by immunoSEQ multiplex PCR, the TCRdb table keeps only in-frame clones and is missing some. Among approximately 44,000 clones, 91% were seen once, and the ten largest hold 0.73%. Sequences were derived from CD4+ T cells from peripheral blood mononuclear cells, sampled before pregnancy. These TCRs come from a female donor with multiple sclerosis, enrolled in a pregnancy study.

As DNA, the CDR3 is TGTGCCAGCAGCCAAGACAGGGTAAATGGCTACACCTTC. Residues: CASSQDRVNGYTF. V usage is TRBV4-2 and J usage is TRBJ1-2; D possibly corresponds to TRBD1 (5 bases). V lost 0 bases and J 6 bases, leaving 8 bases between the germline ends. This CDR3 is 13 amino acids long. Germline V CDR1 and CDR2: LGHNA, YNFKEQ.

This clone was found once. The chain carries TRBV25-1 and TRBJ1-6; D ambiguous. The CDR3 length is 15 residues. CDR1 and CDR2 (germline): MGHDK, SYGVNS. Trimming shortened V by 7 bases and J by 0 bases, and 10 bases separated the two germline ends. This CDR3 is CASTLGLSYNSPLHF. The DNA for the CDR3 is TGTGCCAGCACCCTAGGACTCTCCTATAATTCACCCCTCCACTTT.

This sequence joins TRBV6-5 and TRBJ1-1; maybe TRBD1 (6 bases). This CDR3 is 13 amino acids long. V gave up 7 bases and J gave up 6 bases, with 15 bases separating them. Germline CDR1 reads MNHEY; CDR2 reads SVGAGI. Here the CDR3 reads CASILRGSSEAFF. The CDR3, as DNA: TGTGCCAGCATTCTAAGGGGGAGCTCTGAAGCTTTCTTT.

CDR3 in DNA: TGCGCCAGCAGCTTGTATAGTAGCGGGGGGCGAGGCGAGCAGTACTTC. It is translated as CASSLYSSGGRGEQYF. The chain carries TRBV5-1 and TRBJ2-7; 10 bases are a match to TRBD2. V shed 1 base, J shed 6 bases, and the junction held 10 bases outside the gene matches. This CDR3 has 16 residues. Germline CDR1 SGHRS, CDR2 YFSETQ.

The chain employs TRBV9 and TRBJ2-3; 8 positions agree with TRBD2. This CDR3 has 17 residues. Germline V gene data show CDR1 as SGDLS and CDR2 as YYNGEE. J lost 4 bases, V lost 4 bases, and 14 bases had no gene match. The CDR3 loop is CASSTPGTRVGADTQYF. CDR3 DNA: TGTGCCAGCAGCACGCCCGGGACTAGAGTCGGGGCAGATACGCAGTATTTT. Full variable domain (remainder filled in from reference TRBV9 and TRBJ2-3): DSGVTQTPKHLITATGQRVTLRCSPRSGDLSVYWYQQSLDQGLQFLIQYYNGEERAKGNILERFSAQQFPDLHSELNLSSLELGDSALYFCASSTPGTRVGADTQYFGPGTRLTVL.

The V and J genes are TRBV18 and TRBJ1-4, with D possibly being TRBD1 (6 bases). This CDR3 is 15 amino acids long. Germline-derived CDR1 and CDR2 are KGHSH and LQKENI. The V end was cut by 4 bases, the J end by 0 bases, with 9 bases between. The CDR3 reads CASSQRQATNEKLFF. The CDR3 DNA reads TGTGCCAGCTCACAAAGACAGGCAACTAATGAAAAACTGTTTTTT.

The chain is built from TRBV4-3 and TRBJ2-3, with D uncertain. V shed 4 bases and J shed 3 bases, with 8 bases lying between them. CDR1 is LGHNA and CDR2 is YSLEER in the germline V gene. The CDR3 runs to 13 residues. Here the CDR3 reads CASSRQVTDTQYF. In nucleotides, the CDR3 is TGCGCCAGCAGCCGCCAGGTAACAGATACGCAGTATTTT.

The chain has TRBV9 and TRBJ2-1; TRBD1 matches at 8 bases. CDR3 length: 15 amino acids. CDR1 and CDR2 from the germline V gene are SGDLS and YYNGEE. V lost 0 bases to trimming and J lost 6 bases; unmatched junction nucleotides: 5. The CDR3: CASSVEGQARNEQFF. DNA for the CDR3: TGTGCCAGCAGCGTAGAGGGACAGGCGCGCAATGAGCAGTTCTTC.

A few counts support this clone. V gene TRBV7-2 combines with J gene TRBJ2-7, with 7 bases matching TRBD2. The germline CDR1 and CDR2 sequences are SGHTA and FQGNSA. The CDR3 totals 14 residues. V shed 5 bases and J 3 bases; nucleotides not matched to a gene: 7. The CDR3 sequence: CASSPPGGGYEQYF. The CDR3 region has the DNA TGTGCCAGCAGCCCTCCGGGGGGAGGCTACGAGCAGTACTTC. The complete variable domain, with remaining parts taken from reference TRBV7-2 and TRBJ2-7, reads GAGVSQSPSNKVTEKGKDVELRCDPISGHTALYWYRQSLGQGLEFLIYFQGNSAPDKSGLPSDRFSAERTGGSVSTLTIQRTQQEDSAVYLCASSPPGGGYEQYFGPGTRLTVT.

The chain joins TRBV4-3 to TRBJ2-7, with 8 bases fitting TRBD1. CDR3 length: 14 residues. The ends lost 1 base at V and 7 bases at J; junction bases unmatched: 6. The germline CDR1 and CDR2 sequences are LGHNA and YSLEER. The CDR3 sequence is CASSQGTGFGEQYF. The CDR3 coding sequence is TGCGCCAGCAGCCAAGGGACAGGGTTCGGGGAGCAGTACTTC.

The rearrangement links TRBV4-1 to TRBJ1-6; D is unclear. The ends were cut back, 0 bases at V and 9 bases at J, with 9 bases in the middle. The CDR3 loop spans 14 amino acids. The V gene's germline CDR1 is MGHRA and CDR2 YSYEKL. The CDR3, as DNA: TGCGCCAGCAGCCAAGATCTGACTATTTCACCCCTCCACTTT. Amino acid sequence: CASSQDLTISPLHF.

This chain links TRBV7-2 with TRBJ1-1, with 7 bases that match TRBD1. Germline values: CDR1 SGHTA, CDR2 FQGNSA. The V segment lost 5 bases and the J segment 1 base; nucleotides outside the gene matches: 4. The length of the CDR3 is 14 residues. The CDR3 DNA reads as TGTGCCAGCAGCCGACAGGGCGGGAACACTGAAGCTTTCTTT. This gives the protein CASSRQGGNTEAFF.

The chain uses TRBV13 and TRBJ2-5; D unresolved. The CDR3 is 12 amino acids. Germline V gene data show CDR1 as PRHDT and CDR2 as FYEKMQ (reference sequence). The V end was cut by 0 bases, the J end by 7 bases, with 6 bases between. The CDR3 loop is CASSLGFGTQYF. The CDR3 DNA follows: TGTGCCAGCAGCTTAGGTTTCGGGACCCAGTACTTC.